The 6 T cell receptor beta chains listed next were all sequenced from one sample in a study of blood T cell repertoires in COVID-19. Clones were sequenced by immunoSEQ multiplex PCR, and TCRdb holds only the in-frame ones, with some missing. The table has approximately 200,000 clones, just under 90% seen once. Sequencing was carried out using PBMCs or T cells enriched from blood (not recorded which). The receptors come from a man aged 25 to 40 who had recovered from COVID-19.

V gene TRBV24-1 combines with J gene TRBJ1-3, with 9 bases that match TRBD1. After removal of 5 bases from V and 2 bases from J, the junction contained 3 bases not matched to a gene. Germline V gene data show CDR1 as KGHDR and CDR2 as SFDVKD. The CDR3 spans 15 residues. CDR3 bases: TGTGCCACCAGTGGGGGACAGGGAACTGGAAACACCATATATTTT. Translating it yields CATSGGQGTGNTIYF.

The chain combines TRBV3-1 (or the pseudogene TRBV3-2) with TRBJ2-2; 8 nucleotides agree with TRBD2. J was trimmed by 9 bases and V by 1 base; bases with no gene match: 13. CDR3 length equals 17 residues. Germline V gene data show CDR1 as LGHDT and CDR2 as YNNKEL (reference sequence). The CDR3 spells CASSQGFGSGNKRELFF. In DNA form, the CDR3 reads TGTGCCAGCAGCCAAGGATTCGGTAGCGGGAACAAAAGGGAGCTGTTTTTT.

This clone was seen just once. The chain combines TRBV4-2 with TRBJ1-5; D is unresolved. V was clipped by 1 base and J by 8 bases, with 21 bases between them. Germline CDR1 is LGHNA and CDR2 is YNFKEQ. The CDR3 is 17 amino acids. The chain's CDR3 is CASSQGVDQVTSKPQHF. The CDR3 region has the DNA TGTGCCAGCAGCCAAGGGGTCGATCAGGTCACAAGTAAGCCCCAGCATTTT.

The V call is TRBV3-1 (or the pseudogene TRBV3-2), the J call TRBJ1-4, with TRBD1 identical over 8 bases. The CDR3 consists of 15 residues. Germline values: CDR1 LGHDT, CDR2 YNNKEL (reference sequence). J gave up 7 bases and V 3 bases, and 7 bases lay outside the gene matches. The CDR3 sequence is CASSHRGLSGEKLFF. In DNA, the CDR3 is TGTGCCAGCAGCCACAGGGGGCTCTCTGGTGAAAAACTGTTTTTT.

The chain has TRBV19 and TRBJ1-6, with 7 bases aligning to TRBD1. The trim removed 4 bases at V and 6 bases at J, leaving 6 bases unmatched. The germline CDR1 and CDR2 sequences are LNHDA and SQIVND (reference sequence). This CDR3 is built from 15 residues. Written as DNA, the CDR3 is TGTGCCAGTAGTACTGTATGGGACAGTAATTCACCCCTCCACTTT. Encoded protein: CASSTVWDSNSPLHF.

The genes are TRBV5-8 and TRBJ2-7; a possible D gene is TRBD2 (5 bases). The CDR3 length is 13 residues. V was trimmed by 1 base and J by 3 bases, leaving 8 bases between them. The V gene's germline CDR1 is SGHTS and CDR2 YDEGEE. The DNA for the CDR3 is TGTGCCAGCAGCTTGTACGGGGTCTACGAGCAGTACTTC. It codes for CASSLYGVYEQYF. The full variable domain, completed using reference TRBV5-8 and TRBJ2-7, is EAGVTQSPTHLIKTRGQQATLRCSPISGHTSVYWYQQALGLGLQFLLWYDEGEERNRGNFPPRFSGRQFPNYSSELNVNALELEDSALYLCASSLYGVYEQYFGPGTRLTVT.